Sequencing of this T cell receptor (beta chain) was carried out in a study of shared clonotypes between healthy human individuals. For the study at large: Aged between 18 and 49, the donors were a couple of women and a few men.

CDR1 is MNHEY and CDR2 is SVGAGI in the germline V gene. The length of the CDR3 is 13 residues. This clone was picked up a small number of times. This clone may be a read error of a much larger clone one base away. The same CDR3 arises from other DNA sequences in this sample as well. The donors, all of them Caucasian adults, lived in Nashville, Tennessee. Approximately 100 million PBMCs per unsorted sample were used for genomic DNA. The data were produced by immunoSEQ multiplex PCR, yet TCRdb's version contains in-frame clones alone and is incomplete. The profile shows fewer than 650,000 clones, about 79% of them singletons.

The chain is built from TRBV6-5 and TRBJ1-1; D unresolved. This sequence was found in a woman between 35 and 50 years old in good health. Some clones in this sample may be carry-over from other donors' samples. Sequences were obtained from PBMCs. CDR3 amino acids: CASRPTLSAEAFF. Written as DNA, the CDR3 is TGTGCCAGCAGGCCTACTCTTTCCGCTGAGGCTTTCTTT.